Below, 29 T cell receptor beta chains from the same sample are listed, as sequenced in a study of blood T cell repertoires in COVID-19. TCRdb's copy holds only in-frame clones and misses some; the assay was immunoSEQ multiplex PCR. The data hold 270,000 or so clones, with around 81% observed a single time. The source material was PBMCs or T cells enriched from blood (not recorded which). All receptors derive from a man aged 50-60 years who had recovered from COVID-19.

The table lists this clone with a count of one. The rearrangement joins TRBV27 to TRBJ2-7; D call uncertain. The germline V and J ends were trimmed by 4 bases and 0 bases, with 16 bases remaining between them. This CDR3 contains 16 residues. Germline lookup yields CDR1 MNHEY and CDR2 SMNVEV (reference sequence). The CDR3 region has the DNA TGTGCCAGCAGTTCACCTAGAAACCTAAGCTCCTACGAGCAGTACTTC. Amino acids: CASSSPRNLSSYEQYF.

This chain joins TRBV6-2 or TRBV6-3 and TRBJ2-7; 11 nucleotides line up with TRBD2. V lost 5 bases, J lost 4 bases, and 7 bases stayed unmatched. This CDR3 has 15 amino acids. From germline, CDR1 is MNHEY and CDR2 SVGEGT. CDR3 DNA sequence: TGTGCCAGCAGTCAGGGACTAGCGGCTCTGTACGAGCAGTACTTC. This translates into CASSQGLAALYEQYF.

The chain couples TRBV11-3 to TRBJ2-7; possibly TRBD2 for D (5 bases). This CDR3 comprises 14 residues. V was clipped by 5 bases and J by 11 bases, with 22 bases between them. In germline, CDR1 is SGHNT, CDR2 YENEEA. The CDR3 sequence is CASSPRPGGGQKYF. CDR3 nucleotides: TGTGCCAGCAGCCCCCGCCCTGGCGGAGGTCAGAAGTACTTC.

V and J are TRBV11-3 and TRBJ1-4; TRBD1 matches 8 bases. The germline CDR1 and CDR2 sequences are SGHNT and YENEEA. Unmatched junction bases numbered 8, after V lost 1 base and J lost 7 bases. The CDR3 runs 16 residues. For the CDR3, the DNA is TGTGCCAGCAGCTTAGGAGGCTCAGGGGGCTTTGAAAAACTGTTTTTT. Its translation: CASSLGGSGGFEKLFF.

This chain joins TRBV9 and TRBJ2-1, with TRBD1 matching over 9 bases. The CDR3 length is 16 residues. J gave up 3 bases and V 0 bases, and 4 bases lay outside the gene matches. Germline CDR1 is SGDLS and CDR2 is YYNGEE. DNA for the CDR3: TGTGCCAGCAGCGTAGTGGCGGGACAGGGCTACAATGAGCAGTTCTTC. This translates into CASSVVAGQGYNEQFF.

This CDR3 is CASRAGQAETQYF. As DNA, the CDR3 is TGCGCCAGCAGGGCGGGACAGGCAGAGACCCAGTACTTC. This chain joins TRBV5-1 and TRBJ2-5; TRBD1 matches at 8 bases. The V gene's germline CDR1 is SGHRS and CDR2 YFSETQ. The CDR3 spans 13 residues. Trimming took 5 bases from V and 4 from J; bases not matched to a gene: 4.

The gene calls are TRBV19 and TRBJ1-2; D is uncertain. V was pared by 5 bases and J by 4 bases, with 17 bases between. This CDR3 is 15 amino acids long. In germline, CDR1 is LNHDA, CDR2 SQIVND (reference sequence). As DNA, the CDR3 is TGTGCCAGTAGTCTCGGGCGGGCAGTTAGCTATGGCTACACCTTC. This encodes CASSLGRAVSYGYTF.

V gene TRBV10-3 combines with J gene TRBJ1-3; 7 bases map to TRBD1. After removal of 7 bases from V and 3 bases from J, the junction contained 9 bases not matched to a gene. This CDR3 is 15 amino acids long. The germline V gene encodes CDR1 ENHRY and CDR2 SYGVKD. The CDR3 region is CAINRQGGSGNTIYF. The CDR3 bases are TGTGCCATCAACCGACAGGGAGGCAGTGGAAACACCATATATTTT.

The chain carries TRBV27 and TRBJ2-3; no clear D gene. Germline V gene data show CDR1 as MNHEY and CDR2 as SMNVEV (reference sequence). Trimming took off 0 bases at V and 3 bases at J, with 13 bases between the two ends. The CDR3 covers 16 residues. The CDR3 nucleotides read TGTGCCAGCAGTTTATCGGCCAACAGCCCAACAGATACGCAGTATTTT. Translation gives CASSLSANSPTDTQYF.

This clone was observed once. This CDR3 is CASSVFQGEAFF. The DNA of the CDR3 is TGTGCCAGCAGCGTATTTCAGGGGGAAGCTTTCTTT. The genes are TRBV9 and TRBJ1-1, with a weak D call TRBD1 (6 bases). Germline lookup yields CDR1 SGDLS and CDR2 YYNGEE. The CDR3 loop spans 12 amino acids. The germline V and J ends were trimmed by 1 base and 8 bases, with 9 bases remaining between them.

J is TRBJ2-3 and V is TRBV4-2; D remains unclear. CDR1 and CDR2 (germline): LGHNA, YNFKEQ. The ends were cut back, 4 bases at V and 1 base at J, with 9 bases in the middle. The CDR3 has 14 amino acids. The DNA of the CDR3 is TGTGCCAGCAGCCCAATTGCGGGCACAGATACGCAGTATTTT. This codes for CASSPIAGTDTQYF.

In DNA form, the CDR3 reads TGTGCCAGCAGCGAGCGACAGATTAGCAATCAGCCCCAGCATTTT. Translating it yields CASSERQISNQPQHF. The chain combines TRBV27 with TRBJ1-5; maybe TRBD1 (5 bases). V was pared by 6 bases and J by 0 bases, with 12 bases between. The length of the CDR3 is 15 residues. Germline loops: CDR1 MNHEY, CDR2 SMNVEV (reference sequence).

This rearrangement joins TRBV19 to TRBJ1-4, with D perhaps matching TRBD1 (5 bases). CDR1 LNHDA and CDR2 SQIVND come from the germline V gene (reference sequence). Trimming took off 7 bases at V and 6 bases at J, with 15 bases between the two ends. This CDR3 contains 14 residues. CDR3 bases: TGTGCCAGTACCCACCCGGGCAGGGATGAAAAACTGTTTTTT. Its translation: CASTHPGRDEKLFF.

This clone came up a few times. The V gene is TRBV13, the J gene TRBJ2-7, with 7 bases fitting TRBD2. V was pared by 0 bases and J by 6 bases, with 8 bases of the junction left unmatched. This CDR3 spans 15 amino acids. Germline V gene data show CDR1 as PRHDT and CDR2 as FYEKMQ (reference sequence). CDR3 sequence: CASSLGGGGDLEQYF. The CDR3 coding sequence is TGTGCCAGCAGCTTAGGGGGCGGGGGAGACCTCGAGCAGTACTTC.

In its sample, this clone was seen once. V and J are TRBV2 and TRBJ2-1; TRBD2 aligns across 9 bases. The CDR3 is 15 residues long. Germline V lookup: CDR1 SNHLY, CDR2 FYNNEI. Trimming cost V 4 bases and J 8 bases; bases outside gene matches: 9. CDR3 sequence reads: CASSVSGGQTDEQFF. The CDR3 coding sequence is TGTGCCAGCAGTGTAAGCGGGGGGCAAACGGATGAGCAGTTCTTC.

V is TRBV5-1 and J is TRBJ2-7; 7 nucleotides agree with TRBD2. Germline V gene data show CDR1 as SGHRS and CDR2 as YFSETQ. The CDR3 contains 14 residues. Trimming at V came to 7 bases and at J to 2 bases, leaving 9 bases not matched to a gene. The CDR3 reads CASWGGAGPYEQYF. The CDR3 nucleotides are TGCGCCAGCTGGGGAGGGGCCGGTCCCTACGAGCAGTACTTC.

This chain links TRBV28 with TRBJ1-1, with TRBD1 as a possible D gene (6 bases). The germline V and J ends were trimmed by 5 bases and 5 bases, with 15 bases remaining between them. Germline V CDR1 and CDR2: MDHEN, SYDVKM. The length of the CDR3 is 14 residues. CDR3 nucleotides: TGTGCCAGCAGTATTACAGGGCGGGTAACTGAAGCTTTCTTT. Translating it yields CASSITGRVTEAFF. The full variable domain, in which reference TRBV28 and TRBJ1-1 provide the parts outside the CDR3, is DVKVTQSSRYLVKRTGEKVFLECVQDMDHENMFWYRQDPGLGLRLIYFSYDVKMKEKGDIPEGYSVSREKKERFSLILESASTNQTSMYLCASSITGRVTEAFFGQGTRLTVV.

Written as DNA, the CDR3 is TGCAGCCTAGGTGTTAACTATGGCTACACCTTC. It yields the protein CSLGVNYGYTF. The gene calls are TRBV29-1 and TRBJ1-2, with D uncertain. Germline values: CDR1 SQVTM, CDR2 ANQGSEA. CDR3 length: 11 amino acids. Deletions cut 8 bases from V and 1 base from J, with 8 bases between.

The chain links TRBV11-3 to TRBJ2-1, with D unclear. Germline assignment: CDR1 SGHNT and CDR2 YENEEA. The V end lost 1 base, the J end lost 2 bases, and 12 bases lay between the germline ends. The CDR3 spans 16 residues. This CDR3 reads CASSLGGGITYNEQFF. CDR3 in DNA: TGTGCCAGCAGCTTAGGTGGCGGTATAACCTACAATGAGCAGTTCTTC.

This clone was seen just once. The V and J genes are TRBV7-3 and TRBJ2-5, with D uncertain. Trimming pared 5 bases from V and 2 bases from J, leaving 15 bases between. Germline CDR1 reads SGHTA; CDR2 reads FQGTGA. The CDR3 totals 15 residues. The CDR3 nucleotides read TGTGCCAGCAGCAGTAATGGAGCAGAACAAGAGACCCAGTACTTC. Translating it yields CASSSNGAEQETQYF.

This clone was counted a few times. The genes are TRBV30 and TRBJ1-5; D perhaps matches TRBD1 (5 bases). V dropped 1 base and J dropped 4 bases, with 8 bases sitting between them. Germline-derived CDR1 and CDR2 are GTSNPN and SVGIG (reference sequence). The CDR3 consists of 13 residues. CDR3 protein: CAWSAGWNQPQHF. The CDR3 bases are TGTGCCTGGAGTGCAGGGTGGAATCAGCCCCAGCATTTT.

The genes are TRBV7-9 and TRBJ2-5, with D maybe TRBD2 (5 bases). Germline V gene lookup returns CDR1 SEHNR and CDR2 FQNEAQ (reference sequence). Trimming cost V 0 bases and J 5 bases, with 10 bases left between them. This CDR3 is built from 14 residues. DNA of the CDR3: TGTGCCAGCAGCTTAGCAATGGGGAGTGAGACCCAGTACTTC. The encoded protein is CASSLAMGSETQYF.

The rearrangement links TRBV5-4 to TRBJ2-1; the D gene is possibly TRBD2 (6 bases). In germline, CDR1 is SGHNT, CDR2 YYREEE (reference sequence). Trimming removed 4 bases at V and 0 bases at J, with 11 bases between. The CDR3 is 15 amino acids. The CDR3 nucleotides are TGTGCCAGCAGCGCGGGGCAGGTCTCCTACAATGAGCAGTTCTTC. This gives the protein CASSAGQVSYNEQFF.

The CDR3 is CASSQDRQVAEQYF. The CDR3 region has the DNA TGCGCCAGCAGCCAAGATCGACAGGTCGCCGAGCAGTACTTC. This chain uses TRBV4-3 with TRBJ2-7, with D perhaps matching TRBD1 (6 bases). The V gene's germline CDR1 is LGHNA and CDR2 YSLEER. The V end lost 0 bases, the J end lost 6 bases, and 12 bases lay between the germline ends. The CDR3 has 14 amino acids.

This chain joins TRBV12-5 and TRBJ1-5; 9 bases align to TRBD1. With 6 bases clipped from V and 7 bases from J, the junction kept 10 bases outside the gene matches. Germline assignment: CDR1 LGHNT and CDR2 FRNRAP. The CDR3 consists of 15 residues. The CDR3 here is CASGAPGTGIQPQHF. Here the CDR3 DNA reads TGTGCTAGTGGAGCACCCGGGACAGGGATCCAGCCCCAGCATTTT.

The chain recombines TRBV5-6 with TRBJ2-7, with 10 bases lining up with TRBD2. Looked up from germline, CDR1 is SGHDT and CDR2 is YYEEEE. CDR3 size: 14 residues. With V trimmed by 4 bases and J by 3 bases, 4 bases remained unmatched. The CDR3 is CASSIAGGGYEQYF. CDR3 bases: TGTGCCAGCAGCATAGCGGGAGGAGGCTACGAGCAGTACTTC.

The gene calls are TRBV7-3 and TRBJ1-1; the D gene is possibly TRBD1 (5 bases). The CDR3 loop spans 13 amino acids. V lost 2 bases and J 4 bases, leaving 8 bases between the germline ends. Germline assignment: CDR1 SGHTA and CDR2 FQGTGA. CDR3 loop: CASSLLGGTEAFF. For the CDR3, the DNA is TGTGCCAGCAGCTTACTGGGGGGCACTGAAGCTTTCTTT.

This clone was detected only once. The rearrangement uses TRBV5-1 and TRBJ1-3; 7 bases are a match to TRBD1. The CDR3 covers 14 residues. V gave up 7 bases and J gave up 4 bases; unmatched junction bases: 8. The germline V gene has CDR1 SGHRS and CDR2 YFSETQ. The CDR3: CASRYPGQGNTIYF. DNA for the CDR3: TGCGCCAGCCGGTACCCGGGACAGGGAAACACCATATATTTT.

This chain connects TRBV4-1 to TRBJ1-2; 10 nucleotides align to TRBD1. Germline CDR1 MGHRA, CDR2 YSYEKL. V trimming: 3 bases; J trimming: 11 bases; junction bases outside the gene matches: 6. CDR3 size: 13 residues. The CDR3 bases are TGCGCCAGCAGCCACCAGGACAGGGGGAGGTACACCTTC. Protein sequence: CASSHQDRGRYTF.